A single count supports the clone carrying this T cell receptor (beta chain). As yet, its antigen is unknown. TCR beta CDR3 regions were amplified from RNA. The study used the HTBI primer set for a first-round RT-PCR of the TCR CDR3. In TCRdb, the multiplex PCR reads were re-called with MiXCR into one record per CDR3 protein. The profile shows 550,000 to 600,000 distinct CDR3 sequences, more than 45% of them singletons. These data are taken from a study of T cells in Graves' hyperthyroidism and ophthalmopathy. Study-wide results and limits: Most thyroid clonotypes expanded above 0.001 appeared in blood too. The model anticipated ophthalmopathy a median about 7.1 months pre-onset.

A patient was excluded if there was uncontrolled infection, other autoimmune disease, pregnancy or lactation. The CDR3 contains 16 residues. V was clipped by 0 bases and J by 11 bases, with 20 bases between them. Germline V CDR1 and CDR2: SGHVT, SQSDAQ. The sequencing input was peripheral blood or thyroid tissue (not recorded which). This clonotype originated in an adult woman with Graves' disease, either hyperthyroidism or ophthalmopathy (not recorded which). The rearrangement links TRBV7-4 to TRBJ1-5; tentatively, D is TRBD1 (5 bases). Here the CDR3 reads CASSLARADRSGSQHF. The CDR3 DNA reads as TGTGCCAGCAGCTTAGCGAGGGCGGATCGCTCAGGGTCCCAGCATTTT.